The 18 T cell receptor delta chains in this list originate from one sample, sequenced in a study of γδ T cells in repeated Plasmodium falciparum infection. Bulk repertoires came from Vgamma9/Vdelta2+ or Vdelta2-negative gammadelta T cells flow-sorted from PBMC. TCRdb re-processed the multiplex PCR reads using CATT. The data show over 90,000 delta-chain clones, with roughly 0.9% seen just once and over 8.5% held by the top ten. Sequenced input: gamma-delta T cells from blood. The receptors originated from a pool of human donors (malaria-infected and uninfected, not separated).

This clone was counted only a few times. The protein TCRdb gives is from a much larger clone and does not agree with this DNA's translation at residue 15, likely a read error; the protein shown here comes from the DNA. The J gene is TRDJ3, the V gene TRDV2, with D perhaps being TRDD2 or TRDD3 (5 bases each). The J gene comes from matching the DNA to germline here; TCRdb lacks it. V shed 0 bases and J shed 0 bases, with 29 bases lying between them. Per germline, CDR1 GEAIGNYY and CDR2 EKD. This CDR3 comprises 24 residues. The CDR3 is CACDTASVSGGPGSGSWDTRQMFF. CDR3 coding DNA: TGTGCCTGTGACACCGCTTCCGTCTCCGGAGGGCCTGGGAGCGGCTCCTGGGACACCCGACAGATGTTTTTC.

Worth noting for this clone: TCRdb's entry gives the protein of a much larger clone, which mismatches this DNA's translation at residue 5, likely from a read error; the protein reported here is translated from the DNA. As DNA, the CDR3 is TGTGCCTGTGACGCATTTCCTACGTTGGGGCCGGGGGACACCCGACAGATGTTTTTC. Its protein product is CACDAFPTLGPGDTRQMFF. The chain carries TRDV2 and TRDJ3; 7 nucleotides agree with TRDD2. TCRdb leaves out the J gene; it was filled in here by matching the DNA to germline. The CDR3 is 19 amino acids. V lost 3 bases, J lost 5 bases, and 15 bases stayed unmatched. The germline gives CDR1 GEAIGNYY, CDR2 EKD.

There are a few counts of this clone. For this DNA, TCRdb reports the protein of a much larger clone, which diverges at residue 9, most likely from a read error; the protein presented here is translated directly from the DNA. This rearrangement joins TRDV2 to TRDJ1, with a possible D match to TRDD3 (5 bases). No J gene is reported in TCRdb; it was inferred here by comparing the DNA with germline. The V end lost 5 bases, the J end lost 0 bases, and 27 bases lay between the germline ends. In germline, CDR1 is GEAIGNYY, CDR2 EKD. CDR3 length: 19 amino acids. CDR3 nucleotides: TGTGCCTGTGGTAGTTCCGCCGACGCTCGGGGACTTTACACCGATAAACTCATCTTT. Amino acid sequence: CACGSSADARGLYTDKLIF.

In this sample, this clone turned up a few times. A read error likely explains this, since a far larger clone differs by one base. Other DNA sequences in this specimen translate into the identical CDR3. The V gene call is TRDV2, and the J gene call is absent; TRDD3 is taken as the D call from the table, unchecked against the DNA. Germline assignment: CDR1 GEAIGNYY and CDR2 EKD. CDR3 length: 16 amino acids. In nucleotides, the CDR3 is TGTGCCTGTGACACCGTTCTCCGTACGGGGACCGATAAACTCATCTTC. This encodes CACDTVLRTGTDKLIF.

Remarks on this clone: This clone may be a read error of a much larger clone one base away. This chain connects TRDV2 to TRDJ1; D is possibly TRDD3 (5 bases). The J gene, left out of TCRdb, was set here by checking the DNA against germline. Trimming stripped 0 bases from V and 1 base from J, with 29 bases between. Germline-derived CDR1 and CDR2 are GEAIGNYY and EKD. The CDR3 extends over 21 amino acids. In DNA form, the CDR3 reads TGTGCCTGTGACACCGGAAAAAGTGCGGGGAGCAGTAGTCTGGGCACCGATAAACTCATCTTT. Translation: CACDTGKSAGSSSLGTDKLIF.

The table lists this clone with many counts. The same CDR3 can be traced to other DNA sequences in this sample. V gene TRDV1 combines with J gene TRDJ1; D is uncertain. This CDR3 contains 20 residues. V lost 0 bases to trimming and J lost 0 bases, with 23 bases between them. CDR1 is TSWWSYY and CDR2 is QGS in the germline V gene. CDR3: CALGELQVLPGQTYTDKLIF. CDR3 coding DNA: TGTGCTCTTGGGGAACTGCAGGTTTTACCGGGGCAAACGTACACCGATAAACTCATCTTT.

This clone was picked up many times. This is likely an artifact of a read error, given a far larger clone one base away. Other DNA sequences in the sample encode the same CDR3. This rearrangement joins TRDV2 to TRDJ2; the match to TRDD3 covers 10 bases. The J gene is absent in TCRdb and was assigned here via DNA matching to germline. Per germline, CDR1 GEAIGNYY and CDR2 EKD. There are 20 residues in the CDR3. V shed 0 bases, J shed 2 bases, and the junction held 14 bases outside the gene matches. CDR3 amino acids: CACDTIPTGGLIELTAQLFF. The CDR3, as DNA: TGTGCCTGTGACACCATCCCTACTGGGGGATTAATTGAGTTGACAGCACAACTCTTCTTT.

The table lists this clone with a few counts. TCRdb records a much larger clone's protein for this DNA, with a difference at residue 18 that likely arises from a read error; the protein given is the translation of the DNA. The chain joins TRDV1 to TRDJ1; 7 bases are shared with TRDD3. Germline V gene sequence: CDR1 TSWWSYY, CDR2 QGS. The CDR3 is made up of 23 amino acids. The V segment lost 0 bases and the J segment 3 bases; nucleotides outside the gene matches: 28. The CDR3 DNA reads TGTGCTCTTGGGGAACTTACCCTTTCCGGCAGTCCTGGGGGCTACAAGTACGCCGATAAACTCATCTTT. As protein: CALGELTLSGSPGGYKYADKLIF.

As regards this clone: This DNA translates differently at residue 15 from the TCRdb protein, which is that of a much larger clone; a read error is likely, and the protein shown is the DNA's own translation. The V gene call is TRDV2, and the J gene call is absent; TRDD3, the D gene given by the table, was not confirmed from the DNA. From germline, CDR1 is GEAIGNYY and CDR2 EKD. The CDR3 runs 16 residues. CDR3 sequence: CACDSLLGDTPDKLTF. CDR3 in DNA: TGTGCCTGTGACAGTTTACTGGGGGATACGCCAGATAAACTCACCTTT.

This clone was seen at least ten times. The protein in TCRdb stems from a much larger clone and differs at residue 4 from this DNA's translation, likely a read error; here the protein is translated from the DNA. The CDR3 DNA reads TGTGCCTGTGGCACACTGGATACTGGGGGATACACCGATAAACTCATCTTT. It encodes CACGTLDTGGYTDKLIF. The chain carries TRDV2 and TRDJ1, with 10 positions matching TRDD3. The CDR3 spans 17 residues. Losses at the gene ends were 5 bases for V and 0 bases for J; bases not matched to a gene: 11. Germline CDR1 and CDR2: GEAIGNYY and EKD.

This clone was recorded a few times. TCRdb has a much larger clone's protein, which differs at residue 8 from the translation of this DNA, likely because of a read error; what is shown is the protein translated from the DNA. The gene calls are TRDV2 and TRDJ1; unclear D gene. The J gene, absent from TCRdb, was called here by matching the DNA to germline. The V end lost 2 bases, the J end lost 0 bases, and 15 bases lay between the germline ends. This CDR3 is built from 16 residues. From germline, CDR1 is GEAIGNYY and CDR2 EKD. The CDR3 nucleotides are TGTGCCTGTGACATTAGGGAAGAAAGGGACACCGATAAACTCATCTTT. It specifies CACDIREERDTDKLIF.

This clone was detected many times. TCRdb's protein, taken from a much larger clone, differs from this DNA's translation at residue 9, likely owing to a read error; the protein displayed comes from the DNA. V gene TRDV1 combines with J gene TRDJ1; 12 nucleotides line up with TRDD3. The germline gives CDR1 TSWWSYY, CDR2 QGS. The V segment lost 0 bases and the J segment 4 bases; nucleotides outside the gene matches: 18. The CDR3 extends over 21 amino acids. CDR3 amino acids: CALGELVTMKTGGYLSDKLIF. CDR3 bases: TGTGCTCTTGGGGAACTAGTGACGATGAAGACTGGGGGATACTTAAGCGATAAACTCATCTTT.

This clone appeared many times. The protein TCRdb lists belongs to a much larger clone and differs from this DNA's translation at residue 6, which points to a read error; the protein shown is made from the DNA. The chain is built from TRDV2 and TRDJ1; TRDD3 matches 9 bases. In germline, CDR1 is GEAIGNYY, CDR2 EKD. V was clipped by 0 bases and J by 1 base; unmatched bases: 11. The CDR3 has 18 residues. As DNA, the CDR3 is TGTGCCTGTGACACCGCTGTACCTGGGGGATCCATCACCGATAAACTCATCTTT. Its translation: CACDTAVPGGSITDKLIF.

To note about this clone: The protein in TCRdb stems from a much larger clone and differs at residue 15 from this DNA's translation, likely a read error; here the protein is translated from the DNA. V usage is TRDV1 and J usage is TRDJ1; possibly TRDD2 or TRDD3 for D (7 bases each). The J gene was missing in TCRdb and was found by matching the end of the DNA to germline. Germline V gene data show CDR1 as TSWWSYY and CDR2 as QGS. The CDR3 sequence is 21 residues long. CDR3 DNA: TGTGCTCTTGGGGACCCAGAGCTTTCCTACCCTACTGGGGAAGGGACCGGTAAACTCATCTTT. Translated: CALGDPELSYPTGEGTGKLIF.

The chain has TRDV1 and TRDJ1, with 10 bases aligning to TRDD3. The J gene is not listed in TCRdb, so it was assigned here from a DNA match to germline. V lost 0 bases to trimming and J lost 3 bases; unmatched junction nucleotides: 4. There are 16 residues in the CDR3. Germline CDR1 TSWWSYY, CDR2 QGS. CDR3 protein: CALGELSLGDADKLIF. CDR3 nucleotide sequence: TGTGCTCTTGGGGAACTCTCACTGGGGGATGCCGATAAACTCATCTTT.

On this clone itself: TCRdb assigns this DNA the protein of a much larger clone, which departs from its translation at residue 11; this likely reflects a read error, and the protein shown comes from translating the DNA. The rearrangement joins TRDV2 to TRDJ1, with 9 bases identical to TRDD3. In the absence of a J gene in TCRdb, the DNA was matched to germline to assign it here. The CDR3 loop spans 18 amino acids. Trimming took 3 bases from V and 0 from J; bases not matched to a gene: 13. Germline CDR1 reads GEAIGNYY; CDR2 reads EKD. CDR3 nucleotide sequence: TGTGCCTGTGACTCTATGGGGGATAAGAGGGAGTACACCGATAAACTCATCTTT. This gives the protein CACDSMGDKREYTDKLIF.

As regards this clone: This DNA translates differently at residue 8 from the TCRdb protein, which is that of a much larger clone; a read error is likely, and the protein shown is the DNA's own translation. The chain is built from TRDV2 and TRDJ1, with TRDD3 matching over 8 bases. Here the J gene came from matching the DNA to germline, since TCRdb omits it. V lost 3 bases, J lost 3 bases, and 14 bases stayed unmatched. Germline V lookup: CDR1 GEAIGNYY, CDR2 EKD. The CDR3 runs to 17 residues. CDR3 in DNA: TGTGCCTGTGACGGTCCTGTGGTGGGATACGCTGCCGATAAACTCATCTTT. Its translation: CACDGPVVGYAADKLIF.

Comment on this clone: The protein that TCRdb holds for this DNA derives from a much larger clone and differs from the translated DNA at residue 12, which likely indicates a read error; the protein shown here is translated from the DNA. J is TRDJ1 and V is TRDV2; the match to TRDD3 covers 9 bases. The J gene, left out of TCRdb, was set here by checking the DNA against germline. The CDR3 is made up of 16 amino acids. V gave up 0 bases and J gave up 7 bases; unmatched junction bases: 11. Germline values: CDR1 GEAIGNYY, CDR2 EKD. The CDR3 is CACDTEFLGDVSKLIF. Written as DNA, the CDR3 is TGTGCCTGTGACACCGAGTTTCTGGGGGATGTAAGTAAACTCATCTTT.